A single sample gave rise to the 11 T cell receptor beta chains below, sequenced in a study of identical twins. TCRdb re-analysed the 5' RACE reads in MiXCR, keeping a single row per CDR3 protein. The sample has 500,000 or so distinct CDR3 sequences; roughly an eighth are singletons. These data also featured in a second study, about yellow fever vaccine responses in identical twins.

The sequencing input was CD4+ T cells sorted from blood. These receptors came from a woman younger than 30 in good health.

The V gene is TRBV7-6, the J gene TRBJ2-3; D not certain. The length of the CDR3 is 13 residues. Per the germline V gene, CDR1 is SGHVS and CDR2 is FNYEAQ. V was trimmed by 2 bases and J by 2 bases, leaving 5 bases between them. CDR3 DNA sequence: TGTGCCAGCAGCTTATTTGCCACAGATACGCAGTATTTT. Translating gives CASSLFATDTQYF.

This clonotype was counted between two and nine times. The gene calls are TRBV20-1 and TRBJ2-5, with 7 nucleotides matching TRBD2. The germline V gene has CDR1 DFQATT and CDR2 SNEGSKA (reference sequence). The CDR3 runs to 11 residues. V shed 3 bases and J 9 bases; nucleotides not matched to a gene: 4. Written as DNA, the CDR3 is TGCAGTGCTAGGGGGGAGGGGTCCCAGTACTTC. Amino acid sequence: CSARGEGSQYF.

At least ten counts were recorded for this clonotype. The rearrangement joins TRBV6-5 to TRBJ2-5; TRBD2 might be the D (5 bases). V lost 8 bases and J 5 bases, leaving 9 bases between the germline ends. Germline V gene data show CDR1 as MNHEY and CDR2 as SVGAGI. This CDR3 has 11 residues. This chain's CDR3 is CASYTGETQYF. Here the CDR3 DNA reads TGTGCCAGCTACACGGGGGAGACCCAGTACTTC.

A few counts support this clonotype. The rearrangement uses TRBV6-2 or TRBV6-3 and TRBJ2-2, with 10 bases lining up with TRBD2. Germline-derived CDR1 and CDR2 are MNHEY and SVGEGT. The ends lost 3 bases at V and 3 bases at J; junction bases unmatched: 4. The CDR3 is 16 residues long. This chain's CDR3 is CASSYWTSGHTGELFF. The CDR3, as DNA: TGTGCCAGCAGTTATTGGACTAGCGGACACACCGGGGAGCTGTTTTTT.

This clonotype came up a few times. The V call is TRBV21-1, the J call TRBJ1-2; the tabulated D call, TRBD1, remains unverified against the DNA. TRBV21-1 is noted as a pseudogene. The CDR3 has 10 amino acids. In DNA form, the CDR3 reads TGTGGGGGGGAGCGTCGGGGCTACACCTTC. Translating gives CGGERRGYTF.

The J gene is TRBJ2-7, the V gene TRBV11-2, with 10 bases fitting TRBD2. CDR1 and CDR2 (germline): SGHAT, FQNNGV. V lost 0 bases to trimming and J lost 0 bases; unmatched junction nucleotides: 8. This CDR3 has 18 amino acids. In nucleotides, the CDR3 is TGTGCCAGCAGCTTAGAGAAAGCGGGGGGGTTCCACTCCTACGAGCAGTACTTC. Translation gives CASSLEKAGGFHSYEQYF. The entire variable domain, with the rest obtained from reference TRBV11-2 and TRBJ2-7, is as follows: EAGVAQSPRYKIIEKRQSVAFWCNPISGHATLYWYQQILGQGPKLLIQFQNNGVVDDSQLPKDRFSAERLKGVDSTLKIQPAKLEDSAVYLCASSLEKAGGFHSYEQYFGPGTRLTVT.

The table lists this clonotype with a few counts. The chain uses TRBV3-1 and TRBJ2-3; D is undetermined. Trimming pared 4 bases from V and 0 bases from J, leaving 14 bases between. CDR1 is LGHDT and CDR2 is YNNKEL in the germline V gene (reference sequence). The CDR3 is 16 amino acids. The CDR3 bases are TGTGCCAGCAGCCGACCGAGGACGGATAGCACAGATACGCAGTATTTT. Residues: CASSRPRTDSTDTQYF.

This rearrangement joins TRBV27 to TRBJ2-5; 8 nucleotides align to TRBD2. J gave up 11 bases and V 4 bases, and 9 bases lay outside the gene matches. CDR1 and CDR2 (germline): MNHEY, SMNVEV (reference sequence). The CDR3 runs 13 residues. The CDR3 sequence is CASSSRGLGSQYF. In DNA, the CDR3 is TGTGCCAGCAGTTCACGGGGACTAGGGTCTCAGTACTTC.

This clonotype turned up a few times. Mismatch with germline at one junction end may stem from a read error. The CDR3 sequence: CSGTRGSRQHF. The CDR3 DNA reads as TGCAGTGGCACGAGGGGGAGCAGGCAACACTTC. The gene calls are TRBV20-1 and TRBJ2-7, with D perhaps matching TRBD1 (6 bases). CDR1 is DFQATT, CDR2 SNEGSKA, per germline (reference sequence). CDR3 length: 11 amino acids.

The chain employs TRBV7-6 and TRBJ2-7; 8 bases map to TRBD2. CDR1 SGHVS and CDR2 FNYEAQ come from the germline V gene. The length of the CDR3 is 14 residues. V lost 8 bases to trimming and J lost 2 bases; unmatched junction nucleotides: 8. The CDR3 DNA sequence: TGTGCCAGCTCCTCCCCAGCGGGAGCCTACGAGCAGTACTTC. It codes for CASSSPAGAYEQYF.

The genes are TRBV3-1 and TRBJ2-7; 8 positions match TRBD2. In germline, CDR1 is LGHDT, CDR2 YNNKEL (reference sequence). The CDR3 length is 16 residues. V lost 0 bases and J lost 1; bases outside the gene matches: 5. The CDR3 region has the DNA TGTGCCAGCAGCCAAGATCTGACTAGCGTATCCTACGAGCAGTACTTC. Protein: CASSQDLTSVSYEQYF.